One and the same sample provided the 10 T cell receptor beta chains below, sequenced in a study of shared clonotypes between healthy human individuals. Clones were sequenced by immunoSEQ multiplex PCR, and TCRdb holds only the in-frame ones, with some missing. The data hold millions of clones, with more than 85% observed a single time. The sequencing input was naive CD4+ T cells from PBMCs. Subset described: CD45RA+ positively selected. The receptors derive from a man aged 18 to 29 in good health. Some clones in this sample may be carry-over from other donors' samples.

The chain has TRBV18 and TRBJ2-1, with 12 bases that match TRBD2. Trimming at V came to 0 bases and at J to 13 bases, leaving 7 bases not matched to a gene. This CDR3 region has 15 residues. Germline V gene data show CDR1 as KGHSH and CDR2 as LQKENI. Here the CDR3 reads CASSPPSLAGGFQFF. DNA for the CDR3: TGTGCCAGCTCACCACCGTCGCTAGCGGGAGGGTTTCAGTTCTTC.

A note on this clone: The sample contains more than one DNA sequence encoding this CDR3. The genes are TRBV5-1 and TRBJ1-4; the match to TRBD1 covers 7 bases. The trim removed 0 bases at V and 5 bases at J, leaving 1 base unmatched. Germline V CDR1 and CDR2: SGHRS, YFSETQ. The length of the CDR3 is 14 residues. In DNA form, the CDR3 reads TGCGCCAGCAGCTTGGCAGGGGGGAATGAAAAACTGTTTTTT. It encodes CASSLAGGNEKLFF.

This chain connects TRBV9 to TRBJ1-1; D perhaps matches TRBD1 (6 bases). V was cut by 3 bases and J by 4 bases, with 16 bases left in between. Germline V gene lookup returns CDR1 SGDLS and CDR2 YYNGEE. The CDR3 runs 15 residues. Written as DNA, the CDR3 is TGTGCCAGCAGCGCTGGGGGGGCCCCAGGCACTGAAGCTTTCTTT. Translation gives CASSAGGAPGTEAFF.

As DNA, the CDR3 is TGTGCCAGCACCTCAGGGGGCCCGGCTCAGCCCCAGCATTTT. It yields the protein CASTSGGPAQPQHF. The chain links TRBV28 to TRBJ1-5; TRBD1 aligns across 8 bases. Germline V CDR1 and CDR2: MDHEN, SYDVKM. V trimming: 7 bases; J trimming: 6 bases; junction bases outside the gene matches: 8. The CDR3 extends over 14 amino acids.

The DNA for the CDR3 is TGTGCCACCAGCATCTTGGGCGGGAGGGCCTCAGATACGCAGTATTTT. Residues: CATSILGGRASDTQYF. V usage is TRBV15 and J usage is TRBJ2-3; TRBD2 matches at 9 bases. Germline CDR1 and CDR2: LNHNV and YYDKDF (reference sequence). The trim removed 4 bases at V and 4 bases at J, leaving 9 bases unmatched. The CDR3 contains 16 residues. The variable domain in full, with the rest retrieved from reference TRBV15 and TRBJ2-3, is DAMVIQNPRYQVTQFGKPVTLSCSQTLNHNVMYWYQQKSSQAPKLLFHYYDKDFNNEADTPDNFQSRRPNTSFCFLDIRSPGLGDTAMYLCATSILGGRASDTQYFGPGTRLTVL.

V usage is TRBV30 and J usage is TRBJ2-5, with D uncertain. CDR1 GTSNPN and CDR2 SVGIG come from the germline V gene (reference sequence). The V end was cut by 3 bases, the J end by 5 bases, with 7 bases between. The CDR3 length is 11 residues. Here the CDR3 DNA reads TGTGCCTGGAGGGGGTGGGAGACCCAGTACTTC. It yields the protein CAWRGWETQYF.

This sequence joins TRBV7-9 and TRBJ2-7; D perhaps matches TRBD2 (6 bases). V lost 2 bases, J lost 6 bases, and 14 bases lay in between. The germline V gene encodes CDR1 SEHNR and CDR2 FQNEAQ (reference sequence). This CDR3 region has 14 residues. CDR3 region: CASSLSPSEGEQYF. The CDR3 coding sequence is TGTGCCAGCAGCTTAAGTCCTAGCGAAGGCGAGCAGTACTTC.

In its sample, this clone was seen once. The chain uses TRBV2 and TRBJ2-2, with TRBD2 matching 11 bases. V was clipped by 7 bases and J by 4 bases; unmatched bases: 8. Germline assignment: CDR1 SNHLY and CDR2 FYNNEI. The CDR3 spans 16 residues. The CDR3 DNA reads TGTGCCAGCACCGAGGAACTAGCGGGAGCCACCGGGGAGCTGTTTTTT. The encoded protein is CASTEELAGATGELFF.

The V call is TRBV7-3, the J call TRBJ1-1; TRBD1 is a possible D gene (5 bases). V gave up 5 bases and J gave up 2 bases, with 12 bases separating them. CDR3 length: 14 residues. Germline-derived CDR1 and CDR2 are SGHTA and FQGTGA. CDR3: CASSTGGHNTEAFF. The CDR3 DNA reads as TGTGCCAGCAGCACAGGCGGACACAACACTGAAGCTTTCTTT.

This rearrangement joins TRBV5-1 to TRBJ2-5, with 7 bases fitting TRBD1. Losses at the gene ends were 2 bases for V and 5 bases for J; bases not matched to a gene: 9. The CDR3 totals 15 residues. Looked up from germline, CDR1 is SGHRS and CDR2 is YFSETQ. CDR3 in DNA: TGCGCCAGCAGCTTAGCCGGGACAGTATCTGAGACCCAGTACTTC. Translation gives CASSLAGTVSETQYF.